The clone carrying this T cell receptor beta chain appeared a few times. This sample was included in a study of identical twins. TCRdb re-analysed the 5' RACE reads in MiXCR, keeping a single row per CDR3 protein. The repertoire holds around 500,000 distinct CDR3 sequences, with approximately 14% as singletons. In germline, CDR1 is ENHRY, CDR2 SYGVKD. V lost 9 bases to trimming and J lost 4 bases, with 14 bases between them. This CDR3 region has 13 residues. These data also formed part of another study, on yellow fever vaccine responses in identical twins.

The rearrangement joins TRBV10-3 to TRBJ2-3; the D gene is possibly TRBD2 (5 bases). This sequence was found in a woman between 18 and 30 years old in good health. Material: CD4+ T cells sorted from blood. The CDR3 loop is CAMALAGSDTQYF. CDR3 coding DNA: TGTGCCATGGCGCTAGCTGGGTCAGATACGCAGTATTTT.